The present TCR beta chain was sequenced within a study of response to subunit inactivated influenza vaccine. This clonotype was recorded many times. Antigen: not known. Germline V gives CDR1 SGHRS, CDR2 YFSETQ. This CDR3 has 16 residues. The V end lost 4 bases, the J end lost 0 bases, and 15 bases lay between the germline ends. TCRdb used MiXCR to reprocess the RT-PCR reads, holding one entry per CDR3 protein. The sample holds some 600,000 distinct CDR3 sequences, about 14% seen once. The study, taken as a whole, reports: Each seasonal influenza vaccination, the authors suggested, recruits few new T cells.

The TCR comes from a man aged 45-65 years who received an inactivated influenza vaccine. Sequencing used PBMCs from blood, obtained around two weeks before vaccination. The chain is built from TRBV5-1 and TRBJ2-3; no firm D call. CDR3 region: CASSPLGVGSTDTQYF. The CDR3 DNA reads as TGCGCCAGCAGCCCACTTGGGGTGGGGAGCACAGATACGCAGTATTTT.